The rows below give T cell receptor beta chains drawn from one sample of a study of CD8 T cells in ankylosing spondylitis. MiXCR was run by TCRdb on the 5' RACE reads, yielding one entry per CDR3 protein. The sample contains roughly 490,000 distinct CDR3 sequences, roughly 5.3% of which appear only once. Sequencing was carried out using blood, either unsorted or a sorted T cell fraction (not recorded which). The receptors derive from a male donor with ankylosing spondylitis. The CDR3 runs from the conserved cysteine through the conserved F or W. The order of the fields is V gene, clone size, J gene, D gene, CDR3 DNA, CDR3 protein. The D gene is left open where the match is weak. Clone size is shown for a subset of rows, as once, few, many or a class of expanded clone.

TRBV4-3	few	TRBJ2-5	NA	TGCGCCAGCAGCCAGGATTATTGGGAGACCCAGTACTTC	CASSQDYWETQYF
TRBV6-1	many	TRBJ2-2	TRBD1	TGTGCCAGCAGTGAACTCACAGGGGGCGCGGACACCGGGGAGCTGTTTTTT	CASSELTGGADTGELFF
TRBV11-2	once	TRBJ2-7	TRBD2	TGTGCCAGCAGCTTCAAGGGGGATAGCGGGGGAAGCTCCTACGAGCAGTACTTC	CASSFKGDSGGSSYEQYF
TRBV12-3/TRBV12-4	many	TRBJ2-1	NA	TGTGCCAGCAGTTTATGGGGGGAGGGGGCGGAGAATGAGCAGTTCTTC	CASSLWGEGAENEQFF
TRBV20-1	few	TRBJ2-7	TRBD2	TGCAGTGCTCACCCCCGGACTAGCGGGTTTTACGAGCAGTACTTC	CSAHPRTSGFYEQYF
TRBV6-1	many	TRBJ2-1	TRBD1	TGTGCCAGCCAGGGGGAGAGTGTCTACAATGAGCAGTTCTTC	CASQGESVYNEQFF
TRBV29-1	many	TRBJ1-1	NA	TGCAGCGTTTCGACAGGCCGGAACACTGAAGCTTTCTTT	CSVSTGRNTEAFF
TRBV27	NA	TRBJ2-5	TRBD2	TGTGCCAGCGCGCGGGACTACTACCAAGAGACCCAGTACTTC	CASARDYYQETQYF
TRBV7-9	many	TRBJ2-7	NA	TGTGCCAGCGAGGGGCGAAACTCCTACGAGCAGTACTTC	CASEGRNSYEQYF
TRBV5-5	NA	TRBJ1-2	TRBD1	TGTGCCAGCAGCCTAGGGACAGCACAGCGGATCTATGGCTACACCTTC	CASSLGTAQRIYGYTF
TRBV18	many	TRBJ2-3	NA	TGTGCCAGCTCACCACTGAGTCGGGCCCTCCTTAGCACAGATACGCAGTATTTT	CASSPLSRALLSTDTQYF
TRBV4-2	many	TRBJ1-2	NA	TGTGCCAGCAGCCAAGATAGGGGAAACGGGTATGGCTACACCTTC	CASSQDRGNGYGYTF
TRBV7-6	NA	TRBJ2-3	NA	TGTGCCAGCAGCTTAGAAGGACCGGGACTTGCTTCTAGCACAGATACGCAGTATTTT	CASSLEGPGLASSTDTQYF
TRBV29-1	many	TRBJ2-5	TRBD1	TGCAGCGTTGCCCGGACAGGGTCCGAGACCCAGTACTTC	CSVARTGSETQYF
TRBV15	many	TRBJ2-5	NA	TGTGCCACCAGCAGAGCTATCGGGACTTTTCAAGAGACCCAGTACTTC	CATSRAIGTFQETQYF
TRBV18	many	TRBJ1-6	NA	TGTGCCAGCTCACCGGGACCACCTGGCAATTCACCCCTCCACTTT	CASSPGPPGNSPLHF
TRBV9	many	TRBJ2-1	NA	TGTGCCAGCAGCGTGAACCCTTTATACAATGAGCAGTTCTTC	CASSVNPLYNEQFF
TRBV29-1	many	TRBJ1-1	NA	TGCAGCGCCACAGGGATGAACACTGAAGCTTTCTTT	CSATGMNTEAFF
TRBV6-2/TRBV6-3	few	TRBJ2-5	NA	TGTGCCAGCAGTTACCCCCTAGGTGGGAACCAAGAGACCCAGTACTTC	CASSYPLGGNQETQYF
TRBV20-1	many	TRBJ2-7	NA	TGCAGTGCTCCAGTAAACGACGGGTCCTACGAGCAGTACTTC	CSAPVNDGSYEQYF
TRBV9	many	TRBJ1-1	NA	TGTGCCAGCAGCGTAGAGGGCACTGAAGCTTTCTTT	CASSVEGTEAFF
TRBV2	many	TRBJ1-1	TRBD1	TGTGCCAGCAGGAAACAGGGGGTCTTCGGCACTGAAGCTTTCTTT	CASRKQGVFGTEAFF
TRBV27	many	TRBJ1-1	TRBD1	TGTGCCAGCAGCCCTCAGGGACAGAGCACTGAAGCTTTCTTT	CASSPQGQSTEAFF
TRBV6-1	many	TRBJ1-5	NA	TGTGCCAGCAGTGAGGCTGCGGGGGATCAGCCCCAGCATTTT	CASSEAAGDQPQHF
TRBV29-1	many	TRBJ2-2	NA	TGCAGCGTGACCGGGACACGCAACACCGGGGAGCTGTTTTTT	CSVTGTRNTGELFF
TRBV2	many	TRBJ1-1	NA	TGTGCCAGCAAGGATCGGGGCAGTGAAGCTTTCTTT	CASKDRGSEAFF
TRBV15	many	TRBJ1-4	NA	TGTGCCACCAGCAGGGCGGGCCTCTCAGACGAGGTAACTAATGAAAAACTGTTTTTT	CATSRAGLSDEVTNEKLFF
TRBV7-2	few	TRBJ2-1	TRBD1	TGTGCCAGCAGCTCGGACAGGGGCGCATACAATGAGCAGTTCTTC	CASSSDRGAYNEQFF
TRBV6-2/TRBV6-3	many	TRBJ2-2	TRBD1	TGTGCCAGCAGTTACCTGGACAGGGAGGCCGGGGAGCTGTTTTTT	CASSYLDREAGELFF
TRBV7-2	NA	TRBJ2-7	NA	TGTGCCAGCAGCTTAGCTTCCCGGGGTCAGACTGCCGAGCAGTACTTC	CASSLASRGQTAEQYF
TRBV10-3	few	TRBJ2-5	NA	TGTGCCATCAGTGAGCCACAGGGTGGGGAGACCCAGTACTTC	CAISEPQGGETQYF
TRBV20-1	many	TRBJ1-2	NA	TGCAGTGCTAGGGGGCCATATGGCTACACCTTC	CSARGPYGYTF
TRBV6-2/TRBV6-3	many	TRBJ2-1	NA	TGTGCCACCTGGGTTCCGGGGATCCTTAATGAGCAGTTCTTC	CATWVPGILNEQFF
TRBV12-3/TRBV12-4	many	TRBJ1-1	NA	TGTGCCAGCAGATCCCGTCCCCTTCGAGACACTGAAGCTTTCTTT	CASRSRPLRDTEAFF
TRBV19	NA	TRBJ2-3	NA	TGTGCCAGTAGTCTAAAGGCCGAAACGCCACCAGATACGCAGTATTTT	CASSLKAETPPDTQYF
TRBV5-1	NA	TRBJ1-1	NA	TGCGCCAGCAGCTTGGAGCCACAGAACACTGAAGCTTTCTTT	CASSLEPQNTEAFF
TRBV3-1	few	TRBJ2-1	TRBD2	TGTGCCAGCAGCCACGGACTAGCGGGGGGCGCGCAGCAGTTCTTC	CASSHGLAGGAQQFF
TRBV20-1	many	TRBJ2-5	NA	TGCAGTGCTAGAGATCATAAACAAGAGACCCAGTACTTC	CSARDHKQETQYF
TRBV28	many	TRBJ1-5	NA	TGTGCCAGCAGTTTAGGCGGGACTATCGGACTGGGGTGGAATCAGCCCCAGCATTTT	CASSLGGTIGLGWNQPQHF
TRBV6-1	many	TRBJ1-2	NA	TGTGCCAGCAGTGAAATTGAGGGGGACTATGGCTACACCTTC	CASSEIEGDYGYTF
TRBV9	many	TRBJ2-6	NA	TGTGCCAGCAGCGCCCCGTGGGGGTTGAGCTCTGGGGCCAACGTCCTGACTTTC	CASSAPWGLSSGANVLTF
TRBV29-1	many	TRBJ2-5	NA	TGCAGCGCAAGTCCCGGGTACGAGACCCAGTACTTC	CSASPGYETQYF
TRBV9	many	TRBJ2-5	NA	TGTGCCAGCAGCGTAGGACTAGTCCCAGAGACCCAGTACTTC	CASSVGLVPETQYF
TRBV4-1	NA	TRBJ2-3	TRBD2	TGCGCCAGCAGCCGAACTAGCGGGAGCCCCACAGATACGCAGTATTTT	CASSRTSGSPTDTQYF
TRBV4-2	NA	TRBJ2-3	NA	TGTGCCAGCAGCGGTGGGCAAGATACGCAGTATTTT	CASSGGQDTQYF
TRBV12-3/TRBV12-4	many	TRBJ1-5	NA	TGTGCCAGCAGTTTAGCTGCTAGCAATCAGCCCCAGCATTTT	CASSLAASNQPQHF
TRBV5-1	many	TRBJ2-1	TRBD2	TGCGCCAGCAGCTTGGAATTAGCGGGGGTTGAGCAGTTCTTC	CASSLELAGVEQFF
TRBV11-2	many	TRBJ2-3	TRBD1	TGTGCCAGCAGCCTCCGGGACAGCCTGTCGGCGCAGTATTTT	CASSLRDSLSAQYF
TRBV7-3	few	TRBJ1-2	NA	TGTGCCAGCAGCCCCCTCGGGGGGACCTACTATGGCTACACCTTC	CASSPLGGTYYGYTF